This T cell receptor beta chain comes out of a study of cytomegalovirus exposure and HLA in healthy donors. Both 60 Vbeta primers and 13 Jbeta primers went into the PCR. TCRdb's table, derived via immunoSEQ multiplex PCR, lists solely in-frame clones and lacks some. Here the sample spans some 150,000 clones, 50% to 75% being singletons. Trimming took off 2 bases at V and 7 bases at J, with 11 bases between the two ends. The germline gives CDR1 MNHEY, CDR2 SVGAGI. The CDR3 sequence is 13 residues long. Only one count was recorded for this clone. V and J are TRBV6-5 and TRBJ1-2; D is perhaps TRBD1 (6 bases). This receptor was obtained from a woman aged 25 to 45 in good health and CMV-seropositive. The sample taken for sequencing was PBMCs. DNA for the CDR3: TGTGCCAGCAGTTACCCGGGACAACGTGGCTACACCTTC. Its translation: CASSYPGQRGYTF.